This TCR beta chain was profiled in a study of OX40 agonist ivuxolimab in advanced cancers. V lost 5 bases and J 3 bases, leaving 8 bases between the germline ends. The CDR3 consists of 13 residues. Germline CDR1 MGHRA, CDR2 YSYEKL. The protocol was immunoSEQ multiplex PCR, while the TCRdb copy is restricted to in-frame clones and leaves out a portion. The table shows tens of thousands of clones, with around 92% occurring only once. This clone has more than one count but fewer than ten. The sample was CD4+ or CD8+ T cells sorted from blood, taken in a trial of the OX40 agonist ivuxolimab. The sequence came from an adult with an advanced solid tumor such as melanoma, head and neck, liver or kidney cancer. The chain employs TRBV4-1 and TRBJ1-5; D gene uncertain. CDR3 nucleotide sequence: TGCGCCAGCAGCGGGTTCCCCAATCAGCCCCAGCATTTT. It yields the protein CASSGFPNQPQHF.